What follows are 29 T cell receptor beta chains derived from one specimen sequenced in a study of beta chain features in type 1 diabetes. Findings of the study overall: There was a moderate but significant shortening of TCRB CDR3s in all four CD4+ subsets of Type 1 diabetes patients.

Expressed TCRB transcripts were sequenced, since all the RNA that had been isolated was reverse transcribed. The method was immunoSEQ multiplex PCR; TCRdb's version includes in-frame clones alone and lacks a portion of them. The sample includes around 130,000 clones, about 10% seen only once; the top ten take roughly 0.75%. These TCRs are of unknown antigen specificity. The specimen sequenced was central memory CD4+ T cells from blood. The receptors come from a man aged 25-45 years with type 1 diabetes.

The V call is TRBV11-1, the J call TRBJ2-1; 8 nucleotides align to TRBD2. This CDR3 has 16 amino acids. Germline V gene lookup returns CDR1 SGHAT and CDR2 FQDESV (reference sequence). V shed 4 bases and J 8 bases; nucleotides not matched to a gene: 13. CDR3 residues: CASSSGLDSPSDEQFF. The CDR3 bases are TGTGCCAGCAGCTCGGGACTAGATTCACCTTCTGATGAGCAGTTCTTC.

Only a few counts were recorded for this clone. At one boundary the junction diverges from the germline segment, which might be a read error. The chain is built from TRBV7-7 and TRBJ2-3; unclear D gene. This CDR3 has 13 residues. The germline CDR1 and CDR2 sequences are SSHAT and FNYEAQ (reference sequence). The CDR3 region has the DNA TGTGCTAGCAGCTTACTCGGCACAGATACGCAGTATTTT. It encodes CASSLLGTDTQYF.

The genes are TRBV2 and TRBJ1-4; 8 bases align to TRBD1. The CDR3 has 17 residues. CDR1 and CDR2 (germline): SNHLY, FYNNEI. After removal of 6 bases from V and 1 base from J, the junction contained 10 bases not matched to a gene. The CDR3 bases are TGTGCCAGCAGGCAAGGGACAGGTTCTTTAACTAATGAAAAACTGTTTTTT. This encodes CASRQGTGSLTNEKLFF.

This clone has only a few counts. The CDR3 DNA is TGTGCCAGCAGCTTAATTGCGGGGGGCACAGATACGCAGTATTTT. Translating it yields CASSLIAGGTDTQYF. The V call is TRBV7-2, the J call TRBJ2-3; TRBD2 agrees at 7 bases. The CDR3 is made up of 15 amino acids. Germline trimming cut 2 bases from V and 1 base from J; bases unmatched to any gene: 3. Germline CDR1 reads SGHTA; CDR2 reads FQGNSA. The full variable domain, with the rest looked up from reference TRBV7-2 and TRBJ2-3, is GAGVSQSPSNKVTEKGKDVELRCDPISGHTALYWYRQSLGQGLEFLIYFQGNSAPDKSGLPSDRFSAERTGGSVSTLTIQRTQQEDSAVYLCASSLIAGGTDTQYFGPGTRLTVL.

This clone appeared a few times. The chain couples TRBV6-5 to TRBJ2-5, with D possibly matching TRBD1 (6 bases). The CDR3 is 12 amino acids. Germline loops: CDR1 MNHEY, CDR2 SVGAGI. V was trimmed by 9 bases and J by 1 base, leaving 9 bases between them. The DNA for the CDR3 is TGTGCCAGTACAGGGCCCCAAGAGACCCAGTACTTC. Translation gives CASTGPQETQYF.

The table lists this clone with a few counts. This sequence joins TRBV7-3 and TRBJ1-1; D gene ambiguous. Looked up from germline, CDR1 is SGHTA and CDR2 is FQGTGA. Trimming pared 0 bases from V and 1 base from J, leaving 3 bases between. The CDR3 is 13 residues long. The CDR3 is CASSLTQNTEAFF. The CDR3 DNA sequence: TGTGCCAGCAGCTTAACTCAGAACACTGAAGCTTTCTTT.

Only a few counts were recorded for this clone. The rearrangement uses TRBV5-4 and TRBJ2-3; 7 bases line up with TRBD2. The germline V gene encodes CDR1 SGHNT and CDR2 YYREEE (reference sequence). The CDR3 totals 13 residues. Trimming cost V 1 base and J 6 bases; bases outside gene matches: 2. CDR3 sequence: CASSLRDYDTQYF. In DNA, the CDR3 is TGTGCCAGCAGCTTGAGGGACTATGATACGCAGTATTTT. Supplemented by reference TRBV5-4 and TRBJ2-3, the full variable domain reads ETGVTQSPTHLIKTRGQQVTLRCSSQSGHNTVSWYQQALGQGPQFIFQYYREEENGRGNFPPRFSGLQFPNYSSELNVNALELDDSALYLCASSLRDYDTQYFGPGTRLTVL.

The chain is built from TRBV7-3 and TRBJ2-1; 9 bases agree with TRBD2. The ends lost 6 bases at V and 5 bases at J; junction bases unmatched: 8. The CDR3 extends over 15 amino acids. CDR1 and CDR2 from the germline V gene are SGHTA and FQGTGA. CDR3 DNA: TGTGCCAGCAGAAAAGCGGGGGGCCTTAACAATGAGCAGTTCTTC. Translating gives CASRKAGGLNNEQFF.

This chain's CDR3 is CASSGNSRTDTQYF. DNA of the CDR3: TGTGCCAGCAGCGGGAACAGCCGCACAGATACGCAGTATTTT. This chain joins TRBV9 and TRBJ2-3; D is undetermined. Trimming left V 3 bases short and J 1 base short, with 9 bases between. The V gene's germline CDR1 is SGDLS and CDR2 YYNGEE. The CDR3 runs to 14 residues. Based on the CDR3 plus reference TRBV9 and TRBJ2-3, the full variable domain is DSGVTQTPKHLITATGQRVTLRCSPRSGDLSVYWYQQSLDQGLQFLIQYYNGEERAKGNILERFSAQQFPDLHSELNLSSLELGDSALYFCASSGNSRTDTQYFGPGTRLTVL.

This clone was observed a few times. This rearrangement joins TRBV15 to TRBJ2-7; 12 nucleotides agree with TRBD1. The CDR3 sequence is 16 residues long. V was clipped by 3 bases and J by 4 bases; unmatched bases: 7. From germline, CDR1 is LNHNV and CDR2 YYDKDF (reference sequence). Here the CDR3 DNA reads TGTGCCACCAGCAGCCCGGGGACAGGGGGCAGTTACGAGCAGTACTTC. Its translation: CATSSPGTGGSYEQYF.

The genes are TRBV5-4 and TRBJ1-2; 8 bases align to TRBD1. V lost 4 bases, J lost 4 bases, and 12 bases stayed unmatched. Germline CDR1 and CDR2: SGHNT and YYREEE (reference sequence). CDR3 size: 16 residues. The CDR3 spells CASSQDKAQGAYGYTF. The DNA of the CDR3 is TGTGCCAGCAGCCAGGACAAGGCCCAGGGGGCCTATGGCTACACCTTC.

This clone was recorded a few times. The chain links TRBV18 to TRBJ1-2; D gene ambiguous. Germline V gives CDR1 KGHSH, CDR2 LQKENI. The V end lost 0 bases, the J end lost 5 bases, and 10 bases lay between the germline ends. CDR3 size: 14 residues. The DNA of the CDR3 is TGTGCCAGCTCACCACCGGGGAGCCCTTATGGCTACACCTTC. Translated, it gives CASSPPGSPYGYTF.

This clone has only a few counts. The chain carries TRBV6-5 and TRBJ2-3; 7 bases are a match to TRBD1. The V and J ends lost 5 bases and 1 base, in that order; junction bases with no gene match: 3. The CDR3 contains 14 residues. The germline CDR1 and CDR2 sequences are MNHEY and SVGAGI. CDR3 nucleotide sequence: TGTGCCAGCAGTAACACAGGGGGCACAGATACGCAGTATTTT. It encodes CASSNTGGTDTQYF.

The CDR3 is CSVDPDREATEAFF. CDR3 DNA: TGCAGCGTTGACCCGGACAGGGAGGCCACTGAAGCTTTCTTT. This rearrangement joins TRBV29-1 to TRBJ1-1; 8 bases map to TRBD1. CDR1 is SQVTM and CDR2 is ANQGSEA in the germline V gene. This CDR3 is 14 amino acids long. Losses at the gene ends were 3 bases for V and 4 bases for J; bases not matched to a gene: 7.

This sequence joins TRBV5-1 and TRBJ2-5; 8 bases match TRBD2. The V segment lost 4 bases and the J segment 4 bases; nucleotides outside the gene matches: 9. The CDR3 has 15 amino acids. Germline V gene lookup returns CDR1 SGHRS and CDR2 YFSETQ. The CDR3 nucleotides read TGCGCCAGCAGCCCGCGGGAGGCTAGCGGAGAGACCCAGTACTTC. It codes for CASSPREASGETQYF.

The chain joins TRBV6-6 to TRBJ2-5; weak D call: TRBD2 (5 bases). The CDR3 covers 13 residues. In germline, CDR1 is MNHNY, CDR2 SVGAGI (reference sequence). Trimming removed 8 bases from V and 2 bases from J, with 12 bases in between. The CDR3 sequence: CASRRAIQETQYF. CDR3 sequence (DNA): TGTGCCAGCCGGCGGGCCATTCAAGAGACCCAGTACTTC.

The genes are TRBV5-4 and TRBJ1-6; TRBD1 aligns across 7 bases. Germline CDR1 and CDR2: SGHNT and YYREEE (reference sequence). The ends lost 4 bases at V and 8 bases at J; junction bases unmatched: 9. This CDR3 contains 15 residues. The CDR3 sequence: CASSLNRGMDSPLHF. CDR3 in DNA: TGTGCCAGCAGCCTTAACAGGGGTATGGATTCACCCCTCCACTTT.

A few counts support this clone. V gene TRBV5-6 combines with J gene TRBJ2-7; maybe TRBD2 (7 bases). The CDR3 is 18 residues long. V dropped 0 bases and J dropped 3 bases, with 22 bases sitting between them. Germline-derived CDR1 and CDR2 are SGHDT and YYEEEE. The CDR3 spells CASSLAPAGANLIYEQYF. The CDR3 bases are TGTGCCAGCAGCTTGGCCCCTGCGGGGGCGAACTTGATCTACGAGCAGTACTTC.

The chain is built from TRBV6-5 and TRBJ1-2; 8 nucleotides agree with TRBD1. V lost 6 bases and J lost 3; bases outside the gene matches: 6. The CDR3 contains 14 residues. CDR1 and CDR2 from the germline V gene are MNHEY and SVGAGI. Written as DNA, the CDR3 is TGTGCCAGCAGCCTTCGACAGGGGTACTATGGCTACACCTTC. Amino acids: CASSLRQGYYGYTF.

The gene calls are TRBV5-1 and TRBJ2-5; 7 positions match TRBD1. This CDR3 region has 14 residues. In germline, CDR1 is SGHRS, CDR2 YFSETQ. V trimming: 3 bases; J trimming: 4 bases; junction bases outside the gene matches: 6. CDR3: CASSWGQSRETQYF. The CDR3 nucleotides read TGCGCCAGCAGCTGGGGACAGTCAAGAGAGACCCAGTACTTC.

The V and J genes are TRBV6-5 and TRBJ2-5; maybe TRBD2 (5 bases). CDR1 and CDR2 (germline): MNHEY, SVGAGI. V was cut by 0 bases and J by 4 bases, with 6 bases left in between. The CDR3 length is 13 residues. The CDR3 loop is CASSYSAGETQYF. As DNA, the CDR3 is TGTGCCAGCAGTTACTCTGCGGGAGAGACCCAGTACTTC.

This clone showed up many times. Different DNA sequences within this sample yield the same CDR3. The chain combines TRBV7-9 with TRBJ1-2, with a weak D call TRBD1 (5 bases). Germline lookup yields CDR1 SEHNR and CDR2 FQNEAQ (reference sequence). The V and J ends lost 5 bases and 5 bases respectively, with 9 bases between them. CDR3 length: 12 amino acids. CDR3 sequence reads: CASSLEGYGYTF. CDR3 in DNA: TGTGCCAGCAGCCTAGAGGGGTATGGCTACACCTTC.

The gene calls are TRBV18 and TRBJ1-2; D unclear. Trimming shortened V by 3 bases and J by 0 bases, and 2 bases separated the two germline ends. The CDR3 has 12 residues. The germline CDR1 and CDR2 sequences are KGHSH and LQKENI. The CDR3 here is CASSPTNYGYTF. The CDR3 bases are TGTGCCAGCTCACCCACTAACTATGGCTACACCTTC. Complete variable domain (other parts from reference TRBV18 and TRBJ1-2): NAGVMQNPRHLVRRRGQEARLRCSPMKGHSHVYWYRQLPEEGLKFMVYLQKENIIDESGMPKERFSAEFPKEGPSILRIQQVVRGDSAAYFCASSPTNYGYTFGSGTRLTVV.

V is TRBV10-3 and J is TRBJ2-5, with unresolved D. This CDR3 contains 14 residues. Germline-derived CDR1 and CDR2 are ENHRY and SYGVKD. V dropped 2 bases and J dropped 1 base, with 8 bases sitting between them. CDR3 sequence reads: CAISERSVQETQYF. The CDR3 DNA is TGTGCCATCAGTGAGAGGAGCGTCCAAGAGACCCAGTACTTC.

In this sample, this clone turned up a few times. The CDR3 bases are TGTGCCAGCAGCTCGTACCGACAGGGTTACGAGACCCAGTACTTC. This gives the protein CASSSYRQGYETQYF. The chain couples TRBV13 to TRBJ2-5, with 7 bases matching TRBD1. The CDR3 has 15 amino acids. Germline lookup yields CDR1 PRHDT and CDR2 FYEKMQ (reference sequence). Trimming at V came to 4 bases and at J to 5 bases, leaving 10 bases not matched to a gene.

The chain has TRBV6-6 and TRBJ1-5, with D perhaps TRBD1 (5 bases). This CDR3 contains 15 residues. Looked up from germline, CDR1 is MNHNY and CDR2 is SVGAGI (reference sequence). Trimming removed 10 bases at V and 3 bases at J, with 19 bases between. This CDR3 reads CATAGGPIANQPQHF. CDR3 sequence (DNA): TGTGCCACCGCCGGGGGTCCCATAGCCAATCAGCCCCAGCATTTT.

This clone was seen a few times. The chain is built from TRBV2 and TRBJ1-2; TRBD1 aligns across 8 bases. The junction had 13 bases not matched to a gene; V was cut back by 5 bases and J by 8 bases. CDR1 and CDR2 (germline): SNHLY, FYNNEI. This CDR3 spans 15 amino acids. The CDR3 loop is CASSQTSPPGGGYTF. CDR3 bases: TGTGCCAGCAGTCAAACCTCCCCCCCAGGGGGCGGCTACACCTTC.

The chain uses TRBV2 and TRBJ2-7, with 8 bases matching TRBD1. Unmatched junction bases numbered 6, after V lost 4 bases and J lost 1 base. Germline CDR1 reads SNHLY; CDR2 reads FYNNEI. This CDR3 is 15 amino acids long. CDR3 nucleotide sequence: TGTGCCAGCAGTGTGGACAGGGATAGTTCCTACGAGCAGTACTTC. Protein product: CASSVDRDSSYEQYF. The full variable domain, with the rest looked up from reference TRBV2 and TRBJ2-7, is EPEVTQTPSHQVTQMGQEVILRCVPISNHLYFYWYRQILGQKVEFLVSFYNNEISEKSEIFDDQFSVERPDGSNFTLKIRSTKLEDSAMYFCASSVDRDSSYEQYFGPGTRLTVT.

J is TRBJ1-2 and V is TRBV9, with unresolved D. Germline V CDR1 and CDR2: SGDLS, YYNGEE. V was pared by 3 bases and J by 4 bases, with 7 bases between. The CDR3 is 12 amino acids. This chain's CDR3 is CASSANSYGYTF. The CDR3, as DNA: TGTGCCAGCAGCGCCAACAGCTATGGCTACACCTTC. The full variable domain, its missing parts supplied by reference TRBV9 and TRBJ1-2, is DSGVTQTPKHLITATGQRVTLRCSPRSGDLSVYWYQQSLDQGLQFLIQYYNGEERAKGNILERFSAQQFPDLHSELNLSSLELGDSALYFCASSANSYGYTFGSGTRLTVV.